This entry lists 10 T cell receptor beta chains sequenced from one sample in a study of CXCR3-negative and CXCR3-positive naive CD8 T cells. Study-wide findings and caveats: More hydrophobic TRB CDR3s were found in CXCR3-positive naive cells than in CXCR3-negative naive cells.

Their recognized antigens are unknown. UMI-tagged TRB cDNA libraries were built via 5' RACE. TCRdb re-called the 5' RACE reads and catalogs CDR3 proteins one per entry, DNA excluded. The record lists 6,500 to 9,000 distinct CDR3 sequences, of which the ten most abundant hold 1.9%. The specimen was naive CXCR3+ CD8+ T cells from blood. Subset indicated: CD45RO-CCR7+CD27+CD95- naive CD8+ T cells expressing CXCR3 (TNR3+). The source is a human donor in good health. Some clones in this sample may be carry-over from other donors' samples.

Its frequency marks this clonotype as medium-sized. The V and J genes are TRBV28 and TRBJ2-1; the D gene TCRdb calls, TRBD2, cannot be checked with no DNA. In germline, CDR1 is MDHEN, CDR2 SYDVKM. CDR3 length: 16 residues. CDR3 in amino acids: CASRSSGRGPYNEQFF. The full variable domain, its missing parts supplied by reference TRBV28 and TRBJ2-1, is DVKVTQSSRYLVKRTGEKVFLECVQDMDHENMFWYRQDPGLGLRLIYFSYDVKMKEKGDIPEGYSVSREKKERFSLILESASTNQTSMYLCASRSSGRGPYNEQFFGPGTRLTVL.

The CDR3 sequence: CASSGPGQDYEQYF. The chain is built from TRBV5-1 and TRBJ2-7; TCRdb calls TRBD1, which cannot be checked without DNA. CDR3 length equals 14 residues. Germline lookup yields CDR1 SGHRS and CDR2 YFSETQ.

According to its frequency, this clonotype is medium-sized. This sequence joins TRBV5-1 and TRBJ2-1. This CDR3 is built from 15 residues. Germline V gives CDR1 SGHRS, CDR2 YFSETQ. CDR3 region: CASSLGGIRIDEQFF.

The rearrangement joins TRBV28 to TRBJ1-5; TCRdb's D call, TRBD1, is unchecked because there is no DNA. CDR3 length equals 15 residues. Germline V gene sequence: CDR1 MDHEN, CDR2 SYDVKM. CDR3: CASSLDREVKQPQHF.

Considering frequency, this clonotype is medium-sized (0.01 to 0.1%). J is TRBJ2-7 and V is TRBV11-1; TCRdb proposes TRBD2, but this gene call is untestable without DNA. CDR1 SGHAT and CDR2 FQDESV come from the germline V gene (reference sequence). There are 14 residues in the CDR3. The chain's CDR3 is CASSYPGTSYEQYF.

The genes are TRBV18 and TRBJ2-5; TCRdb returns TRBD2, unconfirmable since there is no DNA. There are 15 residues in the CDR3. Germline V lookup: CDR1 KGHSH, CDR2 LQKENI. CDR3 protein: CASSPEGGNQETQYF.

Considering frequency, this clonotype is medium-sized. The chain recombines TRBV20-1 with TRBJ1-2; absent DNA, TCRdb's TRBD1 call cannot be checked. Germline V gene lookup returns CDR1 DFQATT and CDR2 SNEGSKA (reference sequence). This CDR3 comprises 14 residues. Here the CDR3 reads CSARPQGRHYGYTF.

This chain uses TRBV20-1 with TRBJ2-7; TCRdb proposes TRBD1, but this gene call is untestable without DNA. This CDR3 has 12 residues. Germline assignment: CDR1 DFQATT and CDR2 SNEGSKA (reference sequence). CDR3 protein: CSATTGWYEQYF.

The J gene is TRBJ2-1, the V gene TRBV5-1; TCRdb indicates TRBD2, and absent DNA this call remains unverified. Germline V gives CDR1 SGHRS, CDR2 YFSETQ. This CDR3 comprises 16 residues. The CDR3 reads CASSLALAGVVYEQFF.

This chain joins TRBV12-3 or TRBV12-4 and TRBJ2-3. The length of the CDR3 is 13 residues. The CDR3 reads CASSLGPTDTQYF.